This T cell receptor beta chain came from a study of monozygotic twins with cystic fibrosis. Across the study: Library input was about 3.3 micrograms of fragmented DNA, with approximately 14 PCR cycles.

Libraries were prepared by immunoSEQ multiplex PCR; TCRdb keeps only in-frame clonotypes and omits some of them. The sample contains over 25,000 clones, 80% to 95% of which appear only once. Germline V gene lookup returns CDR1 KGHSH and CDR2 LQKENI. V lost 6 bases to trimming and J lost 4 bases; unmatched junction nucleotides: 10. The CDR3 has 16 amino acids. This clone was picked up one time. Its antigen is not known. Study-level findings and limits: Low clonality (median roughly 0.0087) suggested a mostly naive repertoire. J usage was most co-twin-similar in 8 of 16 pairs, V in 13.

The chain joins TRBV18 to TRBJ1-1; 11 nucleotides line up with TRBD1. This clonotype was obtained from a girl aged 2 to 9 with cystic fibrosis. Sequenced input: blood. The CDR3 spells CASSSNGQGASTEAFF. CDR3 in DNA: TGTGCCAGCTCGTCAAACGGACAGGGGGCGAGCACTGAAGCTTTCTTT.